This TCR beta chain was sequenced for a study of Graves' ophthalmopathy and Graves' hyperthyroidism. Amplification of the TCR beta CDR3 regions used RNA transcripts (as template). HTBI primers served in a first-round RT-PCR, which a second-round multiplex PCR followed. TCRdb re-called the multiplex PCR reads through MiXCR, storing one row per CDR3 protein. The data hold roughly 610,000 distinct CDR3 sequences, with approximately 21% observed a single time. Germline V CDR1 and CDR2: MNHNS, SASEGT. The CDR3 runs 13 residues. The ends were cut back, 4 bases at V and 7 bases at J, with 8 bases in the middle.

The sample consisted of peripheral blood. The J gene is TRBJ1-6, the V gene TRBV6-1; D remains unclear. The sequence was obtained from a young woman with stable Graves' hyperthyroidism. Some clones in this sample may be carry-over from other donors' samples. The CDR3 loop reads CASSVYGNSPLHF. CDR3 DNA sequence: TGTGCCAGCAGTGTTTACGGGAATTCACCCCTCCACTTT.